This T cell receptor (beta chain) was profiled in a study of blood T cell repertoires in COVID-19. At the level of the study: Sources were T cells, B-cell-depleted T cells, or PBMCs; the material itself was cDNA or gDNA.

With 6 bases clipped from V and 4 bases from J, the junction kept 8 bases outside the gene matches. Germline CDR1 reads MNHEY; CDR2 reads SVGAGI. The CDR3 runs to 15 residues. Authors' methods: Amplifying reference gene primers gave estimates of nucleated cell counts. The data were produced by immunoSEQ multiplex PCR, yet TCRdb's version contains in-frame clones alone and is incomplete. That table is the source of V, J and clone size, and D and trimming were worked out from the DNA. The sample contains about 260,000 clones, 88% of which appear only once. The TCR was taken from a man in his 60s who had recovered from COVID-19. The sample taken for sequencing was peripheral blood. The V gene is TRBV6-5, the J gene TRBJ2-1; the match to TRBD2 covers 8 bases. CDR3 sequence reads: CASRSLKRGYNEQFF. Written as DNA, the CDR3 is TGTGCCAGCAGGTCACTAAAGCGGGGGTACAATGAGCAGTTCTTC.